The sample holds a few counts of the clone carrying this TCR beta chain. Its antigen is undetermined. The record originates from a study of CD8+ T cells in alopecia areata. Study-wide results and caveats: Within the top 100, expanded CD8+ clones significantly decreased with tofacitinib, as did scalp clonality.

The CDR3 is 13 amino acids. Germline V CDR1 and CDR2: GTSNPN, SVGIG (reference sequence). Trimming stripped 3 bases from V and 7 bases from J, with 16 bases between. RNA was extracted and reverse transcribed into cDNA as the sequencing template. The data were produced by immunoSEQ multiplex PCR, yet TCRdb's version contains in-frame clones alone and is incomplete. The table records 70,000 or so clones, approximately 30% of them present only once. Described treatment: oral pan-JAK inhibitor, 5-10 mg twice daily. This TCR came from a human donor with alopecia areata. The sequencing used CD8+ T cells sorted from blood, collected at week 4, from a patient treated with tofacitinib. The J gene is TRBJ2-7, the V gene TRBV30, with a tentative D call TRBD2 (5 bases). The CDR3: CAWSSGHPGEQYF. DNA for the CDR3: TGTGCCTGGAGCTCGGGCCACCCGGGAGAGCAGTACTTC. Together with reference TRBV30 and TRBJ2-7, the CDR3 gives the full variable domain: SQTIHQWPATLVQPVGSPLSLECTVEGTSNPNLYWYRQAAGRGLQLLFYSVGIGQISSEVPQNLSASRPQDRQFILSSKKLLLSDSGFYLCAWSSGHPGEQYFGPGTRLTVT.